The 29 T cell receptor beta chains below all came from one sample that was sequenced in a study of OX40 agonist ivuxolimab in advanced cancers. The assay was immunoSEQ multiplex PCR, and TCRdb's table has in-frame clones only and misses some. This table has about 14,000 clones, approximately 80% appearing once. Specimen: CD4+ or CD8+ T cells sorted from blood, collected in a trial of the OX40 agonist ivuxolimab. The receptors originated from an adult with an advanced solid tumor such as melanoma, head and neck, liver or kidney cancer.

The chain employs TRBV5-6 and TRBJ2-1, with TRBD2 matching over 7 bases. The CDR3 is 14 residues long. The V segment lost 6 bases and the J segment 4 bases; nucleotides outside the gene matches: 7. The germline gives CDR1 SGHDT, CDR2 YYEEEE. The CDR3 loop reads CASKRPSGYNEQFF. DNA of the CDR3: TGTGCCAGCAAGAGGCCTAGCGGTTACAATGAGCAGTTCTTC. The whole variable domain, filled in from reference TRBV5-6 and TRBJ2-1, reads DAGVTQSPTHLIKTRGQQVTLRCSPKSGHDTVSWYQQALGQGPQFIFQYYEEEERQRGNFPDRFSGHQFPNYSSELNVNALLLGDSALYLCASKRPSGYNEQFFGPGTRLTVL.

This chain joins TRBV11-2 and TRBJ2-2; 7 nucleotides match TRBD1. The CDR3 has 16 residues. V lost 5 bases, J lost 5 bases, and 11 bases stayed unmatched. Looked up from germline, CDR1 is SGHAT and CDR2 is FQNNGV. DNA of the CDR3: TGTGCCAGCAGCCCAGAAACAGGGGTGGGGACCGGGGAGCTGTTTTTT. Translation: CASSPETGVGTGELFF.

This clone turned up a few times. The J gene is TRBJ2-7, the V gene TRBV29-1; 7 bases are a match to TRBD1. Germline CDR1 reads SQVTM; CDR2 reads ANQGSEA. This CDR3 comprises 12 residues. The V segment lost 7 bases and the J segment 2 bases; nucleotides outside the gene matches: 5. The CDR3 here is CSAGQNTYEQYF. DNA for the CDR3: TGCAGCGCGGGACAGAATACCTACGAGCAGTACTTC.

This clone has just one count. The chain recombines TRBV7-2 with TRBJ1-1; D ambiguous. CDR3 length: 13 residues. Between the trimmed V and J ends, which lost 1 base and 3 bases, there was a span of 6 bases. Looked up from germline, CDR1 is SGHTA and CDR2 is FQGNSA. As DNA, the CDR3 is TGTGCCAGCAGCTTAGGGGAGCACACTGAAGCTTTCTTT. This sequence encodes CASSLGEHTEAFF.

This clone was seen once. The CDR3 region has the DNA TGCAGCGTCGCCGGGACAGACCTCTCTGGAAACACCATATATTTT. It yields the protein CSVAGTDLSGNTIYF. The chain combines TRBV29-1 with TRBJ1-3; 7 nucleotides align to TRBD1. V trimming: 6 bases; J trimming: 0 bases; junction bases outside the gene matches: 8. Germline assignment: CDR1 SQVTM and CDR2 ANQGSEA. The CDR3 has 15 amino acids.

This clone appeared a few times. Written as DNA, the CDR3 is TGTGCCAGCAGTTATTACAGGACCGGGTATGGCTACACCTTC. This codes for CASSYYRTGYGYTF. This sequence joins TRBV6-5 and TRBJ1-2, with a tentative D call TRBD1 (5 bases). The ends were cut back, 3 bases at V and 5 bases at J, with 13 bases in the middle. Germline V gene data show CDR1 as MNHEY and CDR2 as SVGAGI. This CDR3 has 14 amino acids.

The chain carries TRBV19 and TRBJ2-1, with 8 bases aligning to TRBD2. The CDR3 sequence is 14 residues long. J lost 10 bases, V lost 7 bases, and 12 bases had no gene match. Germline CDR1 LNHDA, CDR2 SQIVND (reference sequence). Here the CDR3 DNA reads TGTGCCAGTAACCCTAGCGGGCCGGGGGAGGAGCAGTTCTTC. Translated: CASNPSGPGEEQFF.

This chain uses TRBV27 with TRBJ1-1, with TRBD1 as a possible D gene (6 bases). Germline V gives CDR1 MNHEY, CDR2 SMNVEV (reference sequence). This CDR3 is built from 15 residues. V was pared by 5 bases and J by 0 bases, with 13 bases between. CDR3 in amino acids: CASSGTGSVNTEAFF. The CDR3 bases are TGTGCCAGCAGTGGAACAGGGTCGGTGAACACTGAAGCTTTCTTT.

This chain joins TRBV9 and TRBJ2-3, with TRBD2 matching over 7 bases. CDR1 SGDLS and CDR2 YYNGEE come from the germline V gene. The CDR3 contains 15 residues. V gave up 4 bases and J gave up 5 bases; unmatched junction bases: 10. The CDR3 DNA sequence: TGTGCCAGCAGCCCCCCGGGGGGAGCGAAAGATACGCAGTATTTT. Amino acid sequence: CASSPPGGAKDTQYF.

This rearrangement joins TRBV2 to TRBJ2-7; 9 bases line up with TRBD2. The CDR3 is 13 amino acids. J gave up 6 bases and V 5 bases, and 5 bases lay outside the gene matches. From germline, CDR1 is SNHLY and CDR2 FYNNEI. Here the CDR3 reads CASSIAGAREQYF. DNA for the CDR3: TGTGCCAGCAGTATAGCGGGAGCTCGCGAGCAGTACTTC.

The chain has TRBV5-4 and TRBJ2-1; D remains ambiguous. V lost 0 bases and J 7 bases, leaving 5 bases between the germline ends. CDR1 SGHNT and CDR2 YYREEE come from the germline V gene (reference sequence). This CDR3 has 12 amino acids. This CDR3 reads CASSLGSNEQFF. CDR3 nucleotide sequence: TGTGCCAGCAGCTTGGGGTCAAATGAGCAGTTCTTC.

This chain uses TRBV30 with TRBJ1-1; D uncertain. V was clipped by 1 base and J by 9 bases, with 6 bases between them. This CDR3 contains 10 residues. The germline V gene has CDR1 GTSNPN and CDR2 SVGIG (reference sequence). CDR3 residues: CAWSGGKAFF. CDR3 coding DNA: TGTGCCTGGAGTGGGGGAAAAGCTTTCTTT.

The chain is built from TRBV30 and TRBJ2-7, with 10 positions matching TRBD2. This CDR3 is 17 amino acids long. V gave up 1 base and J gave up 2 bases; unmatched junction bases: 11. Germline V gives CDR1 GTSNPN, CDR2 SVGIG (reference sequence). CDR3 sequence: CAWSGLAGVDWAYEQYF. CDR3 sequence (DNA): TGTGCCTGGAGTGGTCTAGCGGGAGTCGATTGGGCCTACGAGCAGTACTTC.

The chain recombines TRBV5-6 with TRBJ2-7; D remains unclear. The CDR3 length is 14 residues. Germline CDR1 reads SGHDT; CDR2 reads YYEEEE. With 3 bases removed from V and 4 bases from J, the gap between germline ends came to 14 bases. The CDR3 spells CASSWGYQMYEQYF. The CDR3 bases are TGTGCCAGCAGCTGGGGTTACCAAATGTACGAGCAGTACTTC.

Details on this clone: In this CDR3 the conserved last residue, phenylalanine or tryptophan, is missing, so a read error is likely. The chain couples TRBV5-6 to TRBJ2-7, with D uncertain. The germline V gene encodes CDR1 SGHDT and CDR2 YYEEEE. Deletions cut 3 bases from V and 3 bases from J, with 4 bases between. This CDR3 comprises 11 residues. CDR3 loop: CASSWDYEQYS. The CDR3 DNA is TGTGCCAGCAGCTGGGACTACGAGCAGTACTCC.

The chain links TRBV7-8 to TRBJ2-7; D ambiguous. The CDR3 contains 11 residues. Germline loops: CDR1 SGHVS, CDR2 FQNEAQ. V lost 2 bases, J lost 7 bases, and 6 bases lay in between. The CDR3 DNA is TGTGCCAGCAGCTTAAGTCAGGAGCAGTACTTC. Translating it yields CASSLSQEQYF.

CDR3 sequence (DNA): TGCGCCAGCAGCCCCGCCGGACAGGACTACGAGCAGTACTTC. Its translation: CASSPAGQDYEQYF. The rearrangement joins TRBV4-1 to TRBJ2-7; TRBD1 matches at 7 bases. V trimming: 4 bases; J trimming: 3 bases; junction bases outside the gene matches: 6. CDR1 is MGHRA, CDR2 YSYEKL, per germline. There are 14 residues in the CDR3.

This chain joins TRBV10-3 and TRBJ2-7; the D gene is possibly TRBD2 (6 bases). From germline, CDR1 is ENHRY and CDR2 SYGVKD. Trimming cost V 3 bases and J 1 base, with 16 bases left between them. This CDR3 has 16 amino acids. The CDR3 sequence: CAISDGDWDNSYEQYF. In nucleotides, the CDR3 is TGTGCCATCAGTGACGGGGACTGGGATAATTCCTACGAGCAGTACTTC.

The J gene is TRBJ2-7, the V gene TRBV28; D call uncertain. V lost 3 bases, J lost 7 bases, and 4 bases lay in between. Germline loops: CDR1 MDHEN, CDR2 SYDVKM. The length of the CDR3 is 10 residues. CDR3 coding DNA: TGTGCCAGCAGTTTCCGGGAGCAGTACTTC. It encodes CASSFREQYF.

This chain links TRBV30 with TRBJ1-1; D is ambiguous. Germline V gene sequence: CDR1 GTSNPN, CDR2 SVGIG (reference sequence). CDR3 length: 11 residues. Trimming took off 2 bases at V and 6 bases at J, with 7 bases between the two ends. CDR3 in DNA: TGTGCCTGGAGTCGAGGGCCTGAAGCTTTCTTT. As protein: CAWSRGPEAFF.

This sequence joins TRBV6-7 and TRBJ1-5; the match to TRBD1 covers 10 bases. TRBV6-7 is classed as an ORF, of uncertain function. The CDR3 covers 19 residues. The V and J ends lost 5 bases and 1 base, in that order; junction bases with no gene match: 14. In DNA form, the CDR3 reads TGTGCCAGCAGTCCCCGACAGGGGGCGTTAAAAGGGAGCAATCAGCCCCAGCATTTT. Residues: CASSPRQGALKGSNQPQHF.

J is TRBJ2-3 and V is TRBV5-6; 9 bases match TRBD2. The ends lost 0 bases at V and 4 bases at J; junction bases unmatched: 12. CDR3 length: 18 residues. CDR1 is SGHDT, CDR2 YYEEEE, per germline. In nucleotides, the CDR3 is TGTGCCAGCAGCTTGGGTTCGTGGCGGGAGGGCCGGGCAGATACGCAGTATTTT. Protein: CASSLGSWREGRADTQYF.

J is TRBJ1-2 and V is TRBV4-3, with unresolved D. CDR1 LGHNA and CDR2 YSLEER come from the germline V gene. The CDR3 has 15 amino acids. Trimming left V 0 bases short and J 7 bases short, with 15 bases between. The CDR3 reads CASSQDPDNVVGYTF. Written as DNA, the CDR3 is TGCGCCAGCAGCCAAGATCCAGACAATGTCGTTGGCTACACCTTC.

The chain employs TRBV10-2 and TRBJ2-1; 11 bases align to TRBD2. Trimming took 6 bases from V and 4 from J; bases not matched to a gene: 2. Germline V CDR1 and CDR2: WSHSY, SAAADI. The CDR3 runs 14 residues. Written as DNA, the CDR3 is TGCGCCAGCAGACTAGCGGGAGAGTACAATGAGCAGTTCTTC. Its translation: CASRLAGEYNEQFF.

This chain uses TRBV28 with TRBJ2-3; D unresolved. Between the trimmed V and J ends, which lost 6 bases and 8 bases, there was a span of 15 bases. In germline, CDR1 is MDHEN, CDR2 SYDVKM. The CDR3 is 13 amino acids. CDR3 region: CASSPASWGTQYF. The CDR3 nucleotides are TGTGCCAGCAGCCCAGCGAGCTGGGGTACGCAGTATTTT.

This rearrangement joins TRBV7-8 to TRBJ2-2; D is tentatively TRBD1 or TRBD2 (5 bases each). The V and J ends lost 5 bases and 0 bases respectively, with 10 bases between them. Germline-derived CDR1 and CDR2 are SGHVS and FQNEAQ. The CDR3 is 15 amino acids. CDR3 residues: CASSPRGANTGELFF. DNA for the CDR3: TGTGCCAGCAGCCCACGGGGCGCGAACACCGGGGAGCTGTTTTTT.

V and J are TRBV11-3 and TRBJ2-7; tentative D call: TRBD1 (6 bases). Trimming removed 5 bases at V and 4 bases at J, with 12 bases between. The CDR3 has 13 amino acids. Germline CDR1 is SGHNT and CDR2 is YENEEA. The CDR3 bases are TGTGCCAGCAGCATCAGGGGAGATTACGAGCAGTACTTC. Protein product: CASSIRGDYEQYF. Full variable domain (outside the CDR3, taken from reference TRBV11-3 and TRBJ2-7): EAGVVQSPRYKIIEKKQPVAFWCNPISGHNTLYWYLQNLGQGPELLIRYENEEAVDDSQLPKDRFSAERLKGVDSTLKIQPAELGDSAVYLCASSIRGDYEQYFGPGTRLTVT.

The J gene is TRBJ2-1, the V gene TRBV9; 12 positions agree with TRBD2. Trimming at V came to 5 bases and at J to 5 bases, leaving 2 bases not matched to a gene. Germline CDR1 is SGDLS and CDR2 is YYNGEE. The CDR3 totals 14 residues. The CDR3 coding sequence is TGTGCCAGCAGTGGACTAGCGGGGCACAATGAGCAGTTCTTC. Its protein product is CASSGLAGHNEQFF.

The rearrangement uses TRBV11-2 and TRBJ2-3, with TRBD2 matching over 14 bases. The CDR3 is 16 residues long. J gave up 7 bases and V 5 bases, and 8 bases lay outside the gene matches. Germline V gene lookup returns CDR1 SGHAT and CDR2 FQNNGV. CDR3 coding DNA: TGTGCCAGCAGCCTGGGGACTAGCGGGAGTGTTAATACGCAGTATTTT. Protein product: CASSLGTSGSVNTQYF.